A single sample is the source of the 20 T cell receptor beta chains below, sequenced in a study of T cell responses to AZD1222 COVID-19 vaccine. Sequenced by immunoSEQ multiplex PCR; TCRdb stores in-frame clones only, minus some. Of about 86,000 clones listed, roughly 90% are singletons. The material was peripheral blood, obtained 28 days after the second AZD1222 dose. The receptors come from an adult who received the AZD1222 COVID-19 vaccine.

The chain links TRBV19 to TRBJ2-1; D possibly corresponds to TRBD1 (6 bases). V lost 4 bases and J 0 bases, leaving 10 bases between the germline ends. The CDR3 totals 15 residues. The germline V gene has CDR1 LNHDA and CDR2 SQIVND (reference sequence). The CDR3 coding sequence is TGTGCCAGTAGTAAAGCGGACAGCTCCTACAATGAGCAGTTCTTC. Translating gives CASSKADSSYNEQFF.

The J gene is TRBJ2-1, the V gene TRBV28; D not certain. The CDR3 is made up of 16 amino acids. The V gene lost 4 bases and the J gene lost 1 base, with 14 bases spanning the gap. Germline V CDR1 and CDR2: MDHEN, SYDVKM. The CDR3 DNA follows: TGTGCCAGCAGTTCCCCCTTTCATTATTCCTACAATGAGCAGTTCTTC. Its protein is CASSSPFHYSYNEQFF.

The rearrangement uses TRBV6-6 and TRBJ2-5; TRBD1 is a possible D gene (5 bases). The CDR3 loop spans 15 amino acids. Trimming shortened V by 6 bases and J by 2 bases, and 16 bases separated the two germline ends. Germline loops: CDR1 MNHNY, CDR2 SVGAGI (reference sequence). Here the CDR3 reads CASRRAQVAQETQYF. The CDR3 DNA follows: TGTGCCAGCAGGAGAGCACAGGTTGCTCAAGAGACCCAGTACTTC.

The chain is built from TRBV6-5 and TRBJ1-2; D call uncertain. CDR1 is MNHEY and CDR2 is SVGAGI in the germline V gene. V shed 7 bases and J shed 6 bases, with 15 bases lying between them. The CDR3 sequence is 13 residues long. The CDR3 spells CASTRGGSDGYTF. CDR3 sequence (DNA): TGTGCCAGCACCCGGGGAGGGAGCGATGGCTACACCTTC.

CDR3 loop: CASSSGQANEKLFF. CDR3 in DNA: TGTGCCAGCAGTTCGGGACAGGCTAATGAAAAACTGTTTTTT. The gene calls are TRBV2 and TRBJ1-4; 8 nucleotides agree with TRBD1. The V and J ends lost 5 bases and 3 bases, in that order; junction bases with no gene match: 2. Germline CDR1 is SNHLY and CDR2 is FYNNEI. CDR3 size: 14 residues.

The V and J genes are TRBV7-2 and TRBJ2-2; no definite D call. V was clipped by 7 bases and J by 3 bases, with 9 bases between them. This CDR3 has 13 amino acids. Germline lookup yields CDR1 SGHTA and CDR2 FQGNSA. In nucleotides, the CDR3 is TGTGCCAGCACCGCCGAATACACCGGGGAGCTGTTTTTT. Protein: CASTAEYTGELFF.

This sequence joins TRBV7-9 and TRBJ2-7; a weak D match, TRBD2 (5 bases). The CDR3 has 18 residues. The V and J ends lost 4 bases and 2 bases respectively, with 24 bases between them. Germline CDR1 reads SEHNR; CDR2 reads FQNEAQ (reference sequence). The CDR3 region is CASSSRSPQLTSPYEQYF. CDR3 in DNA: TGTGCCAGCAGCTCCCGATCCCCCCAACTTACTAGTCCCTACGAGCAGTACTTC.

The rearrangement joins TRBV4-3 to TRBJ1-4, with D possibly being TRBD1 (5 bases). The germline V gene has CDR1 LGHNA and CDR2 YSLEER. The CDR3 is made up of 19 amino acids. V was shortened by 0 bases and J by 0 bases, with 17 bases between the two germline ends. The CDR3 is CASSQDLGTLVATNEKLFF. CDR3 nucleotides: TGCGCCAGCAGCCAAGATCTTGGGACGTTGGTTGCAACTAATGAAAAACTGTTTTTT.

A few counts support this clone. V is TRBV5-4 and J is TRBJ2-2, with TRBD2 matching 7 bases. CDR1 SGHNT and CDR2 YYREEE come from the germline V gene (reference sequence). Unmatched junction bases numbered 6, after V lost 0 bases and J lost 4 bases. The CDR3 length is 16 residues. Here the CDR3 reads CASSLAWGGSTGELFF. The CDR3 DNA reads TGTGCCAGCAGCTTGGCCTGGGGGGGTTCCACCGGGGAGCTGTTTTTT.

J is TRBJ2-4 and V is TRBV19; a weak D match, TRBD2 (5 bases). The V end was cut by 2 bases, the J end by 3 bases, with 11 bases between. Germline V CDR1 and CDR2: LNHDA, SQIVND (reference sequence). The CDR3 covers 15 residues. CDR3 coding DNA: TGTGCCAGTAGTATAAGCGGCGTCGGCAAAAACATTCAGTACTTC. Protein sequence: CASSISGVGKNIQYF.

The rearrangement joins TRBV27 to TRBJ1-5; TRBD1 aligns across 10 bases. The J segment lost 7 bases and the V segment lost 2 bases, leaving 5 bases of the junction unmatched. The V gene's germline CDR1 is MNHEY and CDR2 SMNVEV (reference sequence). This CDR3 region has 15 residues. The CDR3 nucleotides read TGTGCCAGCAGTTTAGGGACAGGGGAGGTACAGCCCCAGCATTTT. This gives the protein CASSLGTGEVQPQHF.

The V call is TRBV9, the J call TRBJ1-3; D is uncertain. The CDR3 is made up of 14 amino acids. Germline CDR1 and CDR2: SGDLS and YYNGEE. The V and J ends lost 1 base and 4 bases respectively, with 9 bases between them. The CDR3, as DNA: TGTGCCAGCAGCGTAAGGGCGGGGGGAAACACCATATATTTT. This sequence encodes CASSVRAGGNTIYF.

The J gene is TRBJ2-7, the V gene TRBV4-3, with D perhaps matching TRBD1 (6 bases). Germline CDR1 LGHNA, CDR2 YSLEER. The CDR3 covers 16 residues. Trimming left V 3 bases short and J 4 bases short, with 19 bases between. CDR3 sequence: CASSHEQGRAGYEQYF. The CDR3 DNA follows: TGCGCCAGCAGCCATGAACAGGGTCGGGCGGGTTACGAGCAGTACTTC.

The chain employs TRBV6-4 and TRBJ2-3, with D possibly matching TRBD2 (7 bases). V lost 2 bases and J lost 6, with 15 bases in between. Germline loops: CDR1 MRHNA, CDR2 SNTAGT. The CDR3 is 15 residues long. CDR3 sequence reads: CASSDRGASGDTQYF. In DNA, the CDR3 is TGTGCCAGCAGTGACCGGGGGGCAAGTGGGGATACGCAGTATTTT.

This sequence joins TRBV20-1 and TRBJ1-4; no clear D. V gave up 1 base and J gave up 13 bases, with 10 bases separating them. CDR3 length: 11 amino acids. The germline gives CDR1 DFQATT, CDR2 SNEGSKA (reference sequence). CDR3 in DNA: TGCAGTGCTAGAGGTGCGATCGGACTGTTTTTT. Amino acid sequence: CSARGAIGLFF.

The gene calls are TRBV20-1 and TRBJ2-7; possible D gene TRBD2, 7 bases. V lost 3 bases and J lost 1, with 16 bases in between. CDR3 length: 15 residues. Germline lookup yields CDR1 DFQATT and CDR2 SNEGSKA (reference sequence). CDR3 sequence reads: CSASGGGHESYEQYF. CDR3 bases: TGCAGTGCTAGTGGGGGGGGCCACGAATCCTACGAGCAGTACTTC.

The chain has TRBV4-3 and TRBJ1-4; D is ambiguous. The CDR3 extends over 15 amino acids. Germline assignment: CDR1 LGHNA and CDR2 YSLEER. V lost 0 bases and J 3 bases, leaving 8 bases between the germline ends. The CDR3 sequence: CASSQDFGPNEKLFF. DNA of the CDR3: TGCGCCAGCAGCCAAGATTTTGGTCCTAATGAAAAACTGTTTTTT.

J is TRBJ2-7 and V is TRBV4-1; the match to TRBD1 covers 9 bases. The CDR3 runs to 15 residues. V dropped 1 base and J dropped 5; count of bases not matched to a gene: 6. CDR1 is MGHRA, CDR2 YSYEKL, per germline. For the CDR3, the DNA is TGCGCCAGCAGCCAAGGGACAGGGGCGTCGCACGAGCAGTACTTC. This sequence encodes CASSQGTGASHEQYF.

The chain links TRBV28 to TRBJ1-2; D may be TRBD1 (6 bases). This CDR3 has 13 residues. Germline lookup yields CDR1 MDHEN and CDR2 SYDVKM. Trimming removed 8 bases from V and 7 bases from J, with 17 bases in between. In DNA, the CDR3 is TGTGCCAGCCGACCCGGGACATCCCGTGGCTACACCTTC. Residues: CASRPGTSRGYTF.

The genes are TRBV15 and TRBJ2-7; D perhaps matches TRBD1 (5 bases). Germline CDR1 is LNHNV and CDR2 is YYDKDF (reference sequence). CDR3 length: 15 residues. V lost 0 bases and J 0 bases, leaving 9 bases between the germline ends. Here the CDR3 reads CATSRDRDSSYEQYF. In DNA form, the CDR3 reads TGTGCCACCAGCAGAGACCGAGACAGCTCCTACGAGCAGTACTTC. Looking up the rest from reference TRBV15 and TRBJ2-7 gives the full variable domain: DAMVIQNPRYQVTQFGKPVTLSCSQTLNHNVMYWYQQKSSQAPKLLFHYYDKDFNNEADTPDNFQSRRPNTSFCFLDIRSPGLGDTAMYLCATSRDRDSSYEQYFGPGTRLTVT.